The table lists the clone carrying this TCR beta chain with a few counts. The data stem from a study of control samples from healthy donors and cancer patients. Data came from immunoSEQ multiplex PCR; TCRdb stores just in-frame clones and leaves some out. The repertoire includes around 150,000 clones, approximately 90% of them detected once, and more than 10% sits in the top ten. The CDR3 runs 12 residues. Germline CDR1 MNHNY, CDR2 SVGAGI (reference sequence). V was shortened by 5 bases and J by 5 bases, with 9 bases between the two germline ends. The V and J genes are TRBV6-6 and TRBJ1-1, with D tentatively TRBD1 (6 bases). The clonotype was recovered from a young man in good health. The material sequenced was blood. The CDR3 here is CASSNRETEAFF. Here the CDR3 DNA reads TGTGCCAGCAGTAACAGGGAGACTGAAGCTTTCTTT.